This is a list of T cell receptor beta chains from one sample in a study of blood T cell repertoires in COVID-19. Measured with immunoSEQ multiplex PCR; TCRdb has only the in-frame clones, and not every one. In the table there are a few hundred thousand clones, roughly 84% of which are singletons. Sequencing was performed on peripheral blood. The receptors were gathered from a woman older than 75 with acute or convalescent COVID-19. The CDR3 runs from the conserved cysteine through the conserved F or W.

V gene,J gene,CDR3 protein
TRBV29-1,TRBJ2-6,CSVAGTGVSGANVLTF
TRBV7-2,TRBJ1-5,CASSLAGGGSGSQPQHF
TRBV7-9,TRBJ1-3,CASSSTVGTIYF
TRBV19,TRBJ1-1,CASSPQGIAEAFF
TRBV7-2,TRBJ2-7,CASSPSGGNLYEQYF
TRBV5-1,TRBJ2-2,CASSLQGAAGTGELFF
TRBV4-1,TRBJ2-1,CASSQDGRGAGVGNEQFF
TRBV7-2,TRBJ2-5,CASSLERGQGLETQYF
TRBV19,TRBJ1-1,CASSLGQGGTEAFF
TRBV28,TRBJ1-2,CASSLVVSPDGYTF
TRBV21-1,TRBJ2-7,CASSTALTSGGLPTEEQYF
TRBV7-3,TRBJ1-1,CASSLGQGRTEAFF
TRBV6-5,TRBJ1-6,CASSYDRGGSPLHF
TRBV18,TRBJ2-7,CASSPGGRVSYEQYF
TRBV7-9,TRBJ2-5,CASSLAGSQETQYF